Shown below are 9 T cell receptor beta chains from a single sample sequenced in a study of T cell repertoires in cytomegalovirus infection. TCRdb re-analysed the reads in MiXCR, keeping a single row per CDR3 protein. The top ten hold roughly 10% of the sample, which has almost 500,000 distinct CDR3 sequences, about 11% seen once. Specimen: PBMCs. These receptors came from a human donor in good health (CMV status not recorded). Some clones in this sample may be carry-over from other donors' samples.

In its sample, this clonotype was seen many times. The chain recombines TRBV9 with TRBJ1-3; no clear D. This CDR3 region has 15 residues. The V end was cut by 1 base, the J end by 0 bases, with 8 bases between. The V gene's germline CDR1 is SGDLS and CDR2 YYNGEE. CDR3 residues: CASSVQVTSGNTIYF. The DNA for the CDR3 is TGTGCCAGCAGCGTACAGGTTACCTCTGGAAACACCATATATTTT.

This chain joins TRBV30 and TRBJ1-1, with 7 bases fitting TRBD1. J gave up 5 bases and V 2 bases, and 11 bases lay outside the gene matches. CDR3 length equals 15 residues. From germline, CDR1 is GTSNPN and CDR2 SVGIG (reference sequence). The CDR3 nucleotides read TGTGCCTGGAGTACCAGGACAGGCCCGAGGACTGAAGCTTTCTTT. Translation: CAWSTRTGPRTEAFF. Together with reference TRBV30 and TRBJ1-1, the CDR3 gives the full variable domain: SQTIHQWPATLVQPVGSPLSLECTVEGTSNPNLYWYRQAAGRGLQLLFYSVGIGQISSEVPQNLSASRPQDRQFILSSKKLLLSDSGFYLCAWSTRTGPRTEAFFGQGTRLTVV.

DNA of the CDR3: TGCGCCAGCAGCTATCCGTCGGGACAGGGGCATGGCTACACCTTC. As protein: CASSYPSGQGHGYTF. The chain is built from TRBV5-1 and TRBJ1-2; TRBD1 agrees at 10 bases. Per the germline V gene, CDR1 is SGHRS and CDR2 is YFSETQ. V shed 3 bases and J 6 bases; nucleotides not matched to a gene: 8. The CDR3 loop spans 15 amino acids.

This clonotype was picked up many times. The V gene is TRBV12-3 or TRBV12-4, the J gene TRBJ1-1, with 7 bases that match TRBD1. The J segment lost 0 bases and the V segment lost 5 bases, leaving 12 bases of the junction unmatched. The CDR3 length is 17 residues. DNA for the CDR3: TGTGCCAGCAGTCCCGCCCGGGCAGGGGGTATGAACACTGAAGCTTTCTTT. It codes for CASSPARAGGMNTEAFF.

This chain connects TRBV2 to TRBJ2-5; D remains unclear. This CDR3 has 12 amino acids. Trimming removed 4 bases at V and 2 bases at J, with 5 bases between. Germline V CDR1 and CDR2: SNHLY, FYNNEI. The DNA of the CDR3 is TGTGCCAGCAGTGGATCACAAGAGACCCAGTACTTC. It encodes CASSGSQETQYF.

The V gene is TRBV5-1, the J gene TRBJ2-7, with a possible D match to TRBD2 (6 bases). CDR1 and CDR2 (germline): SGHRS, YFSETQ. V lost 2 bases to trimming and J lost 3 bases, with 15 bases between them. This CDR3 region has 15 residues. CDR3 sequence reads: CASSFGGVQVYEQYF. The CDR3 DNA is TGCGCCAGCAGCTTTGGCGGGGTCCAGGTCTACGAGCAGTACTTC.

This clonotype was recorded at least ten times. This chain uses TRBV4-2 with TRBJ1-2, with TRBD1 matching over 8 bases. V gave up 4 bases and J gave up 2 bases; unmatched junction bases: 9. The CDR3 has 16 residues. From germline, CDR1 is LGHNA and CDR2 YNFKEQ. CDR3 loop: CASSPSLGQGNYGYTF. The DNA for the CDR3 is TGTGCCAGCAGCCCCTCTCTCGGACAGGGCAACTATGGCTACACCTTC.

This clonotype was found a few times. The rearrangement joins TRBV2 to TRBJ2-1; 10 bases align to TRBD2. CDR3 length equals 15 residues. The germline V gene has CDR1 SNHLY and CDR2 FYNNEI. V lost 6 bases and J lost 2; bases outside the gene matches: 4. The CDR3 coding sequence is TGTGCCAGCAGCGGACTAGCGGTCCCCTACAATGAGCAGTTCTTC. Its translation is CASSGLAVPYNEQFF.

This clonotype appeared many times. The CDR3 coding sequence is TGTGCCAGCAGTCCACGAAGGAGGCGCGACACCGGGGAGCTGTTTTTT. Its translation is CASSPRRRRDTGELFF. This chain connects TRBV7-6 to TRBJ2-2; TRBD2 is a possible D gene (5 bases). Germline V CDR1 and CDR2: SGHVS, FNYEAQ. The CDR3 loop spans 16 amino acids. Between the trimmed V and J ends, which lost 6 bases and 3 bases, there was a span of 17 bases.